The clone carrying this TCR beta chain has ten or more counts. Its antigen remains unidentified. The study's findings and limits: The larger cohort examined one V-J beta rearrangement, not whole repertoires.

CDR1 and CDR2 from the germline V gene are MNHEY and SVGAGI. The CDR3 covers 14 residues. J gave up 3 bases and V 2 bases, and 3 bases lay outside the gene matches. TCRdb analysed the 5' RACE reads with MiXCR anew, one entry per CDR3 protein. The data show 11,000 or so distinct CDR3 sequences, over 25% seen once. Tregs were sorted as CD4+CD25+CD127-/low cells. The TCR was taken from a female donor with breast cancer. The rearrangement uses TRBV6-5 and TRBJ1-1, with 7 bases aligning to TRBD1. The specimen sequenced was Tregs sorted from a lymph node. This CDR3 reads CASSYLGGHTEAFF. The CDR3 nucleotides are TGTGCCAGCAGTTACCTAGGGGGCCACACTGAAGCTTTCTTT.